The clone carrying this T cell receptor beta chain has at least ten counts. What it binds is not known. A library of TCRbeta sequences, prepared with unique molecular identifiers, was generated. Each CDR3 protein gets one entry after TCRdb re-called the PCR reads with MiXCR. The sample carries about 32,000 distinct CDR3 sequences, under 7.5% recorded once. The data belong to a study of T-cell reconstitution after alpha-beta-depleted transplantation in children. Points from the study as a whole: Counts and diversity of T cells one year after transplant came mostly from newly produced T cells. After transplant, at about two months, alpha-beta T cells were reportedly derived from several hundred expanded graft clones.

Germline CDR1 and CDR2: MNHEY and SVGEGT. The CDR3 covers 15 residues. Trimming took 7 bases from V and 0 from J, leaving 13 bases between them. The chain employs TRBV6-2 or TRBV6-3 and TRBJ1-3; D is possibly TRBD1 (6 bases). This clonotype was sampled from a child under two years old who had a stem cell transplant for acute myeloid leukemia, so the T cells may come from the graft donor. Source: peripheral blood, taken 60 days after TCRalphabeta/CD19-depleted stem cell transplant. Here the CDR3 DNA reads TGTGCCAGCACTCCCGACAGGACCTCTGGAAACACCATATATTTT. Its translation is CASTPDRTSGNTIYF.